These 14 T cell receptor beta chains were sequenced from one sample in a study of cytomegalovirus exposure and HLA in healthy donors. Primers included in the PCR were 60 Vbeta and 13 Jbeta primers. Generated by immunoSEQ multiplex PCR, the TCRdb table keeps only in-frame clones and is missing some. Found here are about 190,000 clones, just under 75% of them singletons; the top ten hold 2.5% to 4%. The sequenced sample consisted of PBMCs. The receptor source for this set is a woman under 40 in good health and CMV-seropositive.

The CDR3 region has the DNA TGTGCCAGCAGTGAATATGGGACTAGTGGAAGTAATGAGCAGTTCTTC. It codes for CASSEYGTSGSNEQFF. The chain combines TRBV6-1 with TRBJ2-1; 8 bases fit TRBD2. This CDR3 is 16 amino acids long. Germline values: CDR1 MNHNS, CDR2 SASEGT. Trimming at V came to 2 bases and at J to 7 bases, leaving 10 bases not matched to a gene.

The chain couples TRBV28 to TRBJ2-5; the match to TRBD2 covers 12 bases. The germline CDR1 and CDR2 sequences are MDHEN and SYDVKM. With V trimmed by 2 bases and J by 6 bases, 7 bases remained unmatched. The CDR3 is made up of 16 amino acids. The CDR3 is CASSLRPSGRAKTQYF. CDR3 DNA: TGTGCCAGCAGTTTACGTCCTAGCGGGAGGGCAAAGACCCAGTACTTC.

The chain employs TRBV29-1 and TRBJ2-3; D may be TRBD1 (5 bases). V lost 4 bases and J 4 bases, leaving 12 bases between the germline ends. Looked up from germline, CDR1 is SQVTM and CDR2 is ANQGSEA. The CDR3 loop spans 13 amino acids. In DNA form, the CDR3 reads TGCAGCGTTGGGGGCATGGTTGCAGATACGCAGTATTTT. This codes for CSVGGMVADTQYF.

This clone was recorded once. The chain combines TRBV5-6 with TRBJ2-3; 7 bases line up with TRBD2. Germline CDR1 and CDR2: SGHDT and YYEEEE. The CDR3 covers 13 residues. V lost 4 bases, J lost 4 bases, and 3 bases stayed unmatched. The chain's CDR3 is CASSGRAADTQYF. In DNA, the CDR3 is TGTGCCAGCAGCGGGAGGGCCGCAGATACGCAGTATTTT.

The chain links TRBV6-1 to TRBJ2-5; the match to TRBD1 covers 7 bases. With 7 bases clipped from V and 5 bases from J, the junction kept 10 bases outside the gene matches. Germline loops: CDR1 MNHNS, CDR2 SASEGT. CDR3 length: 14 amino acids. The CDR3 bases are TGTGCCAGCATCGAGGCAGGGGGACGGGAGACCCAGTACTTC. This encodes CASIEAGGRETQYF.

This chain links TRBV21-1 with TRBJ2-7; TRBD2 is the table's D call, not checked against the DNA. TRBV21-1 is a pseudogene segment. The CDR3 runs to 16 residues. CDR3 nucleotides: TGTGCCAGCAGCAAAACTGCGGGAGCTACTACCTACGAGCAGTACTTC. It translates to CASSKTAGATTYEQYF.

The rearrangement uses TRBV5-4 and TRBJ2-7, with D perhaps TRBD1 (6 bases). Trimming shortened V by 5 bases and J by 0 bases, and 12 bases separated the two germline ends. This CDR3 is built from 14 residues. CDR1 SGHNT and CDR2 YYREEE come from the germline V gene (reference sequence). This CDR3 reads CASSRQASSYEQYF. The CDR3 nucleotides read TGTGCCAGCAGTAGACAGGCGAGCTCCTACGAGCAGTACTTC.

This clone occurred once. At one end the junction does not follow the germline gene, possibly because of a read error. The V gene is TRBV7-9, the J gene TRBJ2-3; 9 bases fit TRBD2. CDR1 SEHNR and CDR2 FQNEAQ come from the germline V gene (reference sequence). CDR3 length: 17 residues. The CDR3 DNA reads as TGTTCCAGCAGCTCCCCCTGGGCTAGCGGGGGCACAGATACGCAGTATTTT. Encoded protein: CSSSSPWASGGTDTQYF.

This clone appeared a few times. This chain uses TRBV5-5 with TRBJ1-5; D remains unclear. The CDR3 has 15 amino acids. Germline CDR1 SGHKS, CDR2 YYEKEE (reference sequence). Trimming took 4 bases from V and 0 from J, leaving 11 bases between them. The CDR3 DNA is TGTGCCAGCAGCCCCTCGGTTTATAGCAATCAGCCCCAGCATTTT. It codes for CASSPSVYSNQPQHF.

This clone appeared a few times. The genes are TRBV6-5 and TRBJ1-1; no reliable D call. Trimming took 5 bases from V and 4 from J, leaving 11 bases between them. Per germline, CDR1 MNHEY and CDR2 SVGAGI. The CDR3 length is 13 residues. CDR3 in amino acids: CASSREGRTEAFF. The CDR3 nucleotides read TGTGCCAGCAGTCGAGAGGGCCGCACTGAAGCTTTCTTT.

CDR3 region: CATSRDLRQGSYEQYF. Here the CDR3 DNA reads TGTGCCACCAGCAGAGATTTGAGACAGGGCTCCTACGAGCAGTACTTC. The chain uses TRBV15 and TRBJ2-7; 7 positions match TRBD1. J lost 0 bases, V lost 0 bases, and 5 bases had no gene match. CDR1 and CDR2 from the germline V gene are LNHNV and YYDKDF (reference sequence). The CDR3 has 16 residues.

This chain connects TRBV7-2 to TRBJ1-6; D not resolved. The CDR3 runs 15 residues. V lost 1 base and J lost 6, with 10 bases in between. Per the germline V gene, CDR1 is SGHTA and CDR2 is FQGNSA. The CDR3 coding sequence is TGTGCCAGCAGCTTAGGGGCGGGCTTTAATTCACCCCTCCACTTT. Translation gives CASSLGAGFNSPLHF.

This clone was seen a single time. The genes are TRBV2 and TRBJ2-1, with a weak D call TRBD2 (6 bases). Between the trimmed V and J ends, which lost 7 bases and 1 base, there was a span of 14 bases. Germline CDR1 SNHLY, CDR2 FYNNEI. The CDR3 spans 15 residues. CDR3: CASIGRSGSYNEQFF. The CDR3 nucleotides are TGTGCCAGCATTGGTAGGAGCGGGTCCTACAATGAGCAGTTCTTC. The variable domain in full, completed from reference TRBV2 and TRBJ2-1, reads EPEVTQTPSHQVTQMGQEVILRCVPISNHLYFYWYRQILGQKVEFLVSFYNNEISEKSEIFDDQFSVERPDGSNFTLKIRSTKLEDSAMYFCASIGRSGSYNEQFFGPGTRLTVL.

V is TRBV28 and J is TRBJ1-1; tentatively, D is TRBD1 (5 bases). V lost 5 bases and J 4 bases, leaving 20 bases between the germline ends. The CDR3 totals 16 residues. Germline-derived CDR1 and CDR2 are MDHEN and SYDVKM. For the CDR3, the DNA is TGTGCCAGCAGTAACCCCCGGGGGGATGGGGGCACTGAAGCTTTCTTT. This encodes CASSNPRGDGGTEAFF.